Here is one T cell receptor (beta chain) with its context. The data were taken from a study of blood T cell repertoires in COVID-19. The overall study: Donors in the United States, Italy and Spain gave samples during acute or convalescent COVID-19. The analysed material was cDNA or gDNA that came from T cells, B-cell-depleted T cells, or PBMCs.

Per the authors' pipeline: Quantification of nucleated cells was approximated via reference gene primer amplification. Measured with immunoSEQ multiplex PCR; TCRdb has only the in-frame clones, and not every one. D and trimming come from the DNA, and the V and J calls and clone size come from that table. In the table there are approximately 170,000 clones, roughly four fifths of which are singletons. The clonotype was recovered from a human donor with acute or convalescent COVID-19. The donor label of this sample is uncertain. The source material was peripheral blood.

The CDR3 spells CASSQDPQSHGYTF. In DNA form, the CDR3 reads TGTGCCAGCAGCCAAGATCCCCAAAGCCATGGCTACACCTTC. This sequence joins TRBV3-1 (or the pseudogene TRBV3-2) and TRBJ1-2; D remains ambiguous. Germline lookup yields CDR1 LGHDT and CDR2 YNNKEL (reference sequence). V gave up 0 bases and J gave up 6 bases, with 11 bases separating them. The CDR3 covers 14 residues.